One sample yielded the 25 T cell receptor beta chains listed below, sequenced in a study of blood T cell repertoires in COVID-19. Produced via immunoSEQ multiplex PCR; TCRdb's table is partial and in-frame only. The table has a few hundred thousand clones, 80% to 90% seen once. The sequencing input was peripheral blood. These receptors were taken from a woman in her sixties or seventies with COVID-19, enrolled during active disease.

The V gene is TRBV29-1, the J gene TRBJ2-7; 7 nucleotides align to TRBD1. V shed 6 bases, J shed 5 bases, and the junction held 10 bases outside the gene matches. Germline CDR1 reads SQVTM; CDR2 reads ANQGSEA. The CDR3 loop spans 13 amino acids. The CDR3 bases are TGCAGCGTCCGCCTCGACAGGGACCACGAGCAGTACTTC. This sequence encodes CSVRLDRDHEQYF.

This sequence joins TRBV19 and TRBJ1-2; TRBD1 is a possible D gene (5 bases). The CDR3 sequence is 14 residues long. V gave up 8 bases and J gave up 3 bases, with 16 bases separating them. The germline CDR1 and CDR2 sequences are LNHDA and SQIVND (reference sequence). CDR3 residues: CASERRRGDYGYTF. CDR3 bases: TGTGCCAGTGAGCGCCGGCGGGGCGACTATGGCTACACCTTC.

This rearrangement joins TRBV19 to TRBJ2-4; TRBD2 aligns across 9 bases. Trimming removed 5 bases from V and 7 bases from J; junction bases left unmatched: 9. Germline V gene lookup returns CDR1 LNHDA and CDR2 SQIVND (reference sequence). The CDR3 has 15 residues. As DNA, the CDR3 is TGTGCCAGTAGTCCCCCGACCGGACTAGCGAACATTCAGTACTTC. Translation: CASSPPTGLANIQYF.

This clone has just a few counts. The rearrangement uses TRBV15 and TRBJ1-2; D might be TRBD1 (6 bases). The germline V and J ends were trimmed by 0 bases and 8 bases, with 16 bases remaining between them. Germline CDR1 and CDR2: LNHNV and YYDKDF (reference sequence). The CDR3 sequence is 15 residues long. CDR3 region: CATSREGEQGMGYTF. CDR3 in DNA: TGTGCCACCAGCAGAGAGGGAGAACAGGGAATGGGCTACACCTTC.

The gene calls are TRBV19 and TRBJ2-3; TRBD2 agrees at 12 bases. CDR1 is LNHDA, CDR2 SQIVND, per germline (reference sequence). The CDR3 loop spans 16 amino acids. The V and J ends lost 1 base and 5 bases, in that order; junction bases with no gene match: 4. The CDR3 region is CASSIGLAGVLDTQYF. The CDR3 region has the DNA TGTGCCAGTAGTATAGGACTAGCGGGAGTTCTAGATACGCAGTATTTT.

The chain joins TRBV12-3 or TRBV12-4 to TRBJ2-1; TRBD1 matches at 11 bases. Trimming at V came to 4 bases and at J to 15 bases, leaving 5 bases not matched to a gene. The CDR3 contains 12 residues. This chain's CDR3 is CASSSRDRGGFF. The CDR3 DNA sequence: TGTGCCAGCAGTTCCAGGGACAGGGGGGGGTTCTTC.

This clone was found once. The V gene is TRBV18, the J gene TRBJ1-1, with D unresolved. Germline CDR1 reads KGHSH; CDR2 reads LQKENI. Deletions cut 6 bases from V and 1 base from J, with 15 bases between. The CDR3 length is 15 residues. For the CDR3, the DNA is TGTGCCAGCTCCCCGCGGGCCTTGGGGAACACTGAAGCTTTCTTT. Residues: CASSPRALGNTEAFF.

This chain connects TRBV30 to TRBJ1-2; 9 nucleotides agree with TRBD1. The CDR3 consists of 13 residues. Germline trimming cut 2 bases from V and 11 bases from J; bases unmatched to any gene: 9. Looked up from germline, CDR1 is GTSNPN and CDR2 is SVGIG (reference sequence). The DNA of the CDR3 is TGTGCCTGGAGTAATGTGGACAGGGGCAGGTACACCTTC. This gives the protein CAWSNVDRGRYTF.

The chain couples TRBV9 to TRBJ1-2; 7 bases match TRBD1. Germline loops: CDR1 SGDLS, CDR2 YYNGEE. The CDR3 spans 15 residues. V lost 1 base, J lost 4 bases, and 7 bases stayed unmatched. CDR3 in amino acids: CASSVNAGTAYGYTF. Written as DNA, the CDR3 is TGTGCCAGCAGCGTAAACGCCGGGACAGCCTATGGCTACACCTTC.

The chain employs TRBV4-1 and TRBJ2-2, with TRBD2 as a possible D gene (5 bases). This CDR3 region has 15 residues. Trimming took 3 bases from V and 5 from J, leaving 13 bases between them. Per the germline V gene, CDR1 is MGHRA and CDR2 is YSYEKL. CDR3 sequence reads: CASSHHRGYTGELFF. CDR3 bases: TGCGCCAGCAGCCATCACAGAGGGTATACCGGGGAGCTGTTTTTT.

To note about this clone: This sample also contains other DNA sequences that code for the same CDR3. This chain links TRBV28 with TRBJ1-4, with 9 bases that match TRBD1. Losses at the gene ends were 4 bases for V and 4 bases for J; bases not matched to a gene: 1. Germline assignment: CDR1 MDHEN and CDR2 SYDVKM. CDR3 length: 14 amino acids. Here the CDR3 DNA reads TGTGCCAGCAGTTCGGGACAGGGTAATGAAAAACTGTTTTTT. It translates to CASSSGQGNEKLFF.

The V and J genes are TRBV19 and TRBJ2-7; no clear D. The CDR3 sequence is 16 residues long. Deletions cut 1 base from V and 0 bases from J, with 13 bases between. Germline CDR1 and CDR2: LNHDA and SQIVND (reference sequence). The CDR3 reads CASSIGSSAASYEQYF. The CDR3 bases are TGTGCCAGTAGTATAGGATCCAGCGCGGCCTCCTACGAGCAGTACTTC.

The chain employs TRBV11-2 and TRBJ2-3; maybe TRBD1 (6 bases). Germline V gene lookup returns CDR1 SGHAT and CDR2 FQNNGV. Trimming removed 5 bases from V and 0 bases from J, with 12 bases in between. CDR3 length equals 15 residues. CDR3 loop: CASSPQGVSTDTQYF. DNA of the CDR3: TGTGCCAGCAGCCCACAGGGAGTTAGCACAGATACGCAGTATTTT. The full variable domain, its missing parts supplied by reference TRBV11-2 and TRBJ2-3, is EAGVAQSPRYKIIEKRQSVAFWCNPISGHATLYWYQQILGQGPKLLIQFQNNGVVDDSQLPKDRFSAERLKGVDSTLKIQPAKLEDSAVYLCASSPQGVSTDTQYFGPGTRLTVL.

This rearrangement joins TRBV10-3 to TRBJ2-3, with a tentative D call TRBD1 (6 bases). CDR1 is ENHRY, CDR2 SYGVKD, per germline. The CDR3 loop spans 14 amino acids. V lost 10 bases and J lost 2, with 16 bases in between. The CDR3 DNA follows: TGTGCCACCTGGACCGGGGACAACACAGATACGCAGTATTTT. This encodes CATWTGDNTDTQYF.

This rearrangement joins TRBV6-5 to TRBJ1-5; D gene unclear. This CDR3 comprises 11 residues. The V and J ends lost 11 bases and 7 bases respectively, with 12 bases between them. Germline values: CDR1 MNHEY, CDR2 SVGAGI. CDR3 residues: CAGGSHQPQHF. CDR3 in DNA: TGTGCCGGCGGAAGTCACCAGCCCCAGCATTTT.

The chain is built from TRBV11-3 and TRBJ1-5, with TRBD1 matching over 8 bases. J lost 4 bases, V lost 7 bases, and 3 bases had no gene match. Germline CDR1 and CDR2: SGHNT and YENEEA. CDR3 length: 13 amino acids. As DNA, the CDR3 is TGTGCCAGCAACCGACAGGGGAATCAGCCCCAGCATTTT. Translating gives CASNRQGNQPQHF.

The chain employs TRBV30 and TRBJ1-3, with 7 bases aligning to TRBD1. Trimming took 4 bases from V and 1 from J; bases not matched to a gene: 7. This CDR3 has 15 residues. Germline V lookup: CDR1 GTSNPN, CDR2 SVGIG (reference sequence). This CDR3 is CAWMIQGVSGNTIYF. CDR3 nucleotide sequence: TGTGCCTGGATGATCCAGGGGGTGTCTGGAAACACCATATATTTT.

The chain links TRBV29-1 to TRBJ2-5, with 8 bases fitting TRBD1. Germline CDR1 SQVTM, CDR2 ANQGSEA. With 7 bases clipped from V and 5 bases from J, the junction kept 9 bases outside the gene matches. This CDR3 region has 13 residues. CDR3 sequence: CSAATGAVETQYF. DNA of the CDR3: TGCAGCGCCGCGACAGGGGCAGTGGAGACCCAGTACTTC.

The table lists this clone with a count of one. The sample carries other DNA sequences with the same CDR3. The J gene is TRBJ2-7, the V gene TRBV28, with 7 bases that match TRBD1. CDR3 length equals 13 residues. V lost 4 bases to trimming and J lost 1 base; unmatched junction nucleotides: 1. CDR1 is MDHEN and CDR2 is SYDVKM in the germline V gene. As DNA, the CDR3 is TGTGCCAGCAGTTCGGGACAGTCCTACGAGCAGTACTTC. This sequence encodes CASSSGQSYEQYF.

The J gene is TRBJ2-1, the V gene TRBV9; 11 bases are a match to TRBD2. V shed 3 bases and J 4 bases; nucleotides not matched to a gene: 3. Per the germline V gene, CDR1 is SGDLS and CDR2 is YYNGEE. There are 15 residues in the CDR3. CDR3 loop: CASSEGLAEYNEQFF. The CDR3 DNA reads as TGTGCCAGCAGCGAGGGACTAGCGGAGTACAATGAGCAGTTCTTC.

The chain employs TRBV11-3 and TRBJ1-4, with D possibly being TRBD1 (6 bases). Germline CDR1 SGHNT, CDR2 YENEEA. V was shortened by 4 bases and J by 8 bases, with 14 bases between the two germline ends. CDR3 length equals 14 residues. CDR3 loop: CASSSRDISEKLFF. The CDR3 DNA reads TGTGCCAGCAGCTCCCGGGACATATCCGAAAAACTGTTTTTT.

This chain uses TRBV28 with TRBJ2-7; D ambiguous. Germline values: CDR1 MDHEN, CDR2 SYDVKM. CDR3 size: 12 residues. V lost 5 bases and J 1 base, leaving 6 bases between the germline ends. In DNA, the CDR3 is TGTGCCAGCAGTGCCGGGTCCTACGAGCAGTACTTC. Amino acids: CASSAGSYEQYF.

This clone showed up just a few times. The chain employs TRBV14 and TRBJ1-1; 7 nucleotides align to TRBD1. V gave up 0 bases and J gave up 5 bases; unmatched junction bases: 9. This CDR3 is built from 16 residues. Germline values: CDR1 SGHDN, CDR2 FVKESK. CDR3 sequence: CASSQDITGVRTEAFF. In DNA, the CDR3 is TGTGCCAGCAGCCAAGATATAACAGGGGTTCGAACTGAAGCTTTCTTT. Filled out from reference TRBV14 and TRBJ1-1, the complete variable domain reads EAGVTQFPSHSVIEKGQTVTLRCDPISGHDNLYWYRRVMGKEIKFLLHFVKESKQDESGMPNNRFLAERTGGTYSTLKVQPAELEDSGVYFCASSQDITGVRTEAFFGQGTRLTVV.

The chain recombines TRBV9 with TRBJ1-1; 8 positions agree with TRBD1. With 1 base clipped from V and 7 bases from J, the junction kept 3 bases outside the gene matches. Germline V CDR1 and CDR2: SGDLS, YYNGEE. The CDR3 extends over 13 amino acids. The CDR3 nucleotides read TGTGCCAGCAGCGTACAACAGGGGGATGAAGCTTTCTTT. Translation gives CASSVQQGDEAFF.

The chain combines TRBV24-1 with TRBJ2-7, with D uncertain. The CDR3 is 12 residues long. Trimming removed 7 bases at V and 2 bases at J, with 8 bases between. Germline-derived CDR1 and CDR2 are KGHDR and SFDVKD. This chain's CDR3 is CATSDTAYEQYF. CDR3 in DNA: TGTGCCACCAGCGACACAGCCTACGAGCAGTACTTC.